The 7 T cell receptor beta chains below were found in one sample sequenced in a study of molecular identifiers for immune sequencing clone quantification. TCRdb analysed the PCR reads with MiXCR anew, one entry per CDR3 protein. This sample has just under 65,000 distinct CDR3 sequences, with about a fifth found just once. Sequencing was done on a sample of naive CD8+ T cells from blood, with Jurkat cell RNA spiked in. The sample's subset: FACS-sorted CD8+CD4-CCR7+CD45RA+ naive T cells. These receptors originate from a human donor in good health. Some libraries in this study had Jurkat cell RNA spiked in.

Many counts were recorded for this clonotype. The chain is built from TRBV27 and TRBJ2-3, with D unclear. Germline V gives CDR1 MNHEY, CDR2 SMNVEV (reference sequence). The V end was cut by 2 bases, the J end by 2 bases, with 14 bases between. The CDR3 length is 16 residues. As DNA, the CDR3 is TGTGCCAGCAGTTTACTTGGCGCTGCCATCACAGATACGCAGTATTTT. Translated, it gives CASSLLGAAITDTQYF.

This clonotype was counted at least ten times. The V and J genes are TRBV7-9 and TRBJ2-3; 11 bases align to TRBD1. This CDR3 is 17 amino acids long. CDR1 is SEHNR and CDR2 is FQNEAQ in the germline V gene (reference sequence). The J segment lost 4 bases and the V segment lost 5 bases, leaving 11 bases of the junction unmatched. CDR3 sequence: CASSPPEDRGLADTQYF. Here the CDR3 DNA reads TGTGCCAGCAGCCCTCCCGAGGACAGGGGGCTAGCAGATACGCAGTATTTT.

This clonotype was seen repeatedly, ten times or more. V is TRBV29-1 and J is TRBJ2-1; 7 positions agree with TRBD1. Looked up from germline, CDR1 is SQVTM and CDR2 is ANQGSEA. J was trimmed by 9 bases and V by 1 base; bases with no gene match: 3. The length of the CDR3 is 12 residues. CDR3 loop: CSVEGDSVEQFF. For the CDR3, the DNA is TGCAGCGTTGAAGGGGACAGCGTTGAGCAGTTCTTC.

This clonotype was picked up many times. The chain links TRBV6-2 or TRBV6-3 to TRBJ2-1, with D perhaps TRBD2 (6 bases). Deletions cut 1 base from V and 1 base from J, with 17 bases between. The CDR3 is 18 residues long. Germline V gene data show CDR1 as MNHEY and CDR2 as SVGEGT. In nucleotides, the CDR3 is TGTGCCAGCAGTTACTTAGCGCGGGGCGTCGGTTCCTACAATGAGCAGTTCTTC. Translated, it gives CASSYLARGVGSYNEQFF.

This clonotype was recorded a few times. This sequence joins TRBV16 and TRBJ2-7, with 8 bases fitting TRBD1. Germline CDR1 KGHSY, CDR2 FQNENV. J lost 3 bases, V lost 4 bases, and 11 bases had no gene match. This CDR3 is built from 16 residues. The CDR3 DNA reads TGTGCCAGCAGCCCCGTCCCTCGGGACAGGCTCTACGAGCAGTACTTC. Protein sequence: CASSPVPRDRLYEQYF.

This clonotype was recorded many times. The CDR3 here is CASSYQGNTEAFF. DNA for the CDR3: TGTGCCAGCAGTTATCAGGGGAACACTGAAGCTTTCTTT. The genes are TRBV6-5 and TRBJ1-1; TRBD1 might be the D (5 bases). The CDR3 contains 13 residues. Trimming shortened V by 3 bases and J by 1 base, and 6 bases separated the two germline ends. Germline V gene lookup returns CDR1 MNHEY and CDR2 SVGAGI.

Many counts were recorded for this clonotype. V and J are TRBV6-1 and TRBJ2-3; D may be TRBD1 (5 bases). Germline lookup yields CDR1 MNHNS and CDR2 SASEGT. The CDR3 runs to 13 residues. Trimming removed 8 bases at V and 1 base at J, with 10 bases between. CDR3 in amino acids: CASLGPRTDTQYF. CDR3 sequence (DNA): TGTGCCAGCTTGGGGCCCCGCACAGATACGCAGTATTTT.